This T cell receptor (beta chain) stems from a study of chemoradiotherapy in HPV16-positive cancers. Notes on the study in general: During treatment, candidate HPV-specific clones and E7-related motifs expanded in tumor.

Over chemoradiotherapy, repertoires were sampled more than once. The data were produced by immunoSEQ multiplex PCR, yet TCRdb's version contains in-frame clones alone and is incomplete. The repertoire holds around 25,000 clones, roughly nine tenths seen once, with roughly 23% in the top ten. On this clone: Its antigen is still unknown.

This CDR3 is 15 amino acids long. The V end was cut by 2 bases, the J end by 2 bases, with 12 bases between. The V gene's germline CDR1 is SNHLY and CDR2 FYNNEI. The material sequenced was blood, taken from a patient who underwent chemoradiotherapy. The sequence derives from a human donor with HPV-associated anogenital cancer. The chain is built from TRBV2 and TRBJ2-5, with a tentative D call TRBD1 (6 bases). The CDR3 sequence: CASSEQGSGQETQYF. The CDR3 coding sequence is TGTGCCAGCAGTGAACAGGGGTCCGGACAAGAGACCCAGTACTTC.